The 12 T cell receptor beta chains presented below share a single source sample, sequenced in a study of long-term antiretroviral therapy in people with HIV. Assay version v3.0 of immunoSEQ was used, and it was run at survey level. Using immunoSEQ multiplex PCR, the repertoire was profiled, and TCRdb retains in-frame clones only, with some absent. This table holds around 20,000 clones, 78% found once. The material sequenced was unsorted PBMCs, taken at the start of antiretroviral therapy, before treatment. These receptors originate from a woman between 40 and 50 years old with HIV.

The V gene is TRBV7-2, the J gene TRBJ2-1; no clear D. The germline V gene has CDR1 SGHTA and CDR2 FQGNSA. V was shortened by 1 base and J by 1 base, with 2 bases between the two germline ends. The length of the CDR3 is 13 residues. This CDR3 reads CASSLESYNEQFF. CDR3 sequence (DNA): TGTGCCAGCAGCTTAGAATCCTACAATGAGCAGTTCTTC. The entire variable domain, with the rest obtained from reference TRBV7-2 and TRBJ2-1, is as follows: GAGVSQSPSNKVTEKGKDVELRCDPISGHTALYWYRQSLGQGLEFLIYFQGNSAPDKSGLPSDRFSAERTGGSVSTLTIQRTQQEDSAVYLCASSLESYNEQFFGPGTRLTVL.

The genes are TRBV28 and TRBJ2-2, with TRBD1 matching over 7 bases. The CDR3 extends over 13 amino acids. The germline gives CDR1 MDHEN, CDR2 SYDVKM. The J segment lost 7 bases and the V segment lost 10 bases, leaving 9 bases of the junction unmatched. The CDR3 DNA reads TGTGCCACCTCTGACAGGGTTCACGGGGAGCTGTTTTTT. Its protein product is CATSDRVHGELFF.

The V call is TRBV4-3, the J call TRBJ2-3, with TRBD1 identical over 7 bases. The germline V gene encodes CDR1 LGHNA and CDR2 YSLEER. This CDR3 has 17 amino acids. J lost 0 bases, V lost 0 bases, and 6 bases had no gene match. This CDR3 reads CASSQDSGTVSTDTQYF. The DNA for the CDR3 is TGCGCCAGCAGCCAAGATTCAGGGACAGTAAGCACAGATACGCAGTATTTT.

This clone was recorded only once. V usage is TRBV7-6 and J usage is TRBJ1-1; the D gene is possibly TRBD1 (6 bases). This CDR3 is built from 16 residues. V was shortened by 3 bases and J by 5 bases, with 19 bases between the two germline ends. Germline V CDR1 and CDR2: SGHVS, FNYEAQ. The CDR3 region is CASSFGDTLVETEAFF. CDR3 nucleotide sequence: TGTGCCAGCAGCTTTGGGGACACCTTGGTCGAGACTGAAGCTTTCTTT.

The V gene is TRBV19, the J gene TRBJ1-5, with 9 positions matching TRBD1. This CDR3 is built from 15 residues. The trim removed 1 base at V and 7 bases at J, leaving 5 bases unmatched. Germline V gives CDR1 LNHDA, CDR2 SQIVND (reference sequence). The DNA of the CDR3 is TGTGCCAGTAGTATAGGGGGGACAGGGCGACAGCCCCAGCATTTT. It yields the protein CASSIGGTGRQPQHF.

This clone was picked up a small number of times. The V call is TRBV5-1, the J call TRBJ1-3, with 9 bases fitting TRBD1. Losses at the gene ends were 4 bases for V and 3 bases for J; bases not matched to a gene: 5. Germline CDR1 reads SGHRS; CDR2 reads YFSETQ. The CDR3 covers 15 residues. The CDR3 loop is CASSKQGAGGNTIYF. CDR3 coding DNA: TGCGCCAGCAGCAAACAGGGGGCAGGTGGAAACACCATATATTTT.

As regards this clone: The same CDR3 also results from other DNA sequences found in this sample. This chain links TRBV5-1 with TRBJ1-5, with 7 bases that match TRBD1. The CDR3 totals 15 residues. J lost 3 bases, V lost 0 bases, and 3 bases had no gene match. Germline V gene lookup returns CDR1 SGHRS and CDR2 YFSETQ. CDR3 nucleotide sequence: TGCGCCAGCAGCTTGGAAGGGGGCGACAATCAGCCCCAGCATTTT. It codes for CASSLEGGDNQPQHF.

The chain has TRBV9 and TRBJ2-5; 9 bases agree with TRBD2. Germline V CDR1 and CDR2: SGDLS, YYNGEE. J was trimmed by 1 base and V by 0 bases; bases with no gene match: 10. This CDR3 is built from 18 residues. The CDR3 bases are TGTGCCAGCAGCGTAGGGGTAACGGGCGGGGGGGCCCAAGAGACCCAGTACTTC. Translating gives CASSVGVTGGGAQETQYF.

The chain employs TRBV18 and TRBJ1-6; D perhaps matches TRBD1 (5 bases). V shed 2 bases and J shed 13 bases, with 12 bases lying between them. This CDR3 contains 13 residues. Germline V CDR1 and CDR2: KGHSH, LQKENI. CDR3 sequence: CASSPAIRGPLHF. In DNA, the CDR3 is TGTGCCAGCTCACCAGCGATACGGGGGCCCCTCCACTTT.

CDR3 in DNA: TGTGCCAGCAGCCGAGTTGACAGGGAGAACACCGGGGAGCTGTTTTTT. It is translated as CASSRVDRENTGELFF. The chain employs TRBV7-9 and TRBJ2-2, with 7 nucleotides matching TRBD1. The CDR3 loop spans 16 amino acids. Germline V lookup: CDR1 SEHNR, CDR2 FQNEAQ (reference sequence). The trim removed 5 bases at V and 1 base at J, leaving 7 bases unmatched.

The J gene is TRBJ2-2, the V gene TRBV5-1, with D perhaps TRBD1 (5 bases). V lost 4 bases and J lost 0, with 10 bases in between. The CDR3 has 15 residues. In germline, CDR1 is SGHRS, CDR2 YFSETQ. This chain's CDR3 is CASSPRAANTGELFF. As DNA, the CDR3 is TGCGCCAGCAGCCCCAGGGCAGCGAACACCGGGGAGCTGTTTTTT.

This rearrangement joins TRBV15 to TRBJ2-1; D is perhaps TRBD2 (5 bases). The CDR3 has 15 residues. The ends were cut back, 4 bases at V and 3 bases at J, with 13 bases in the middle. CDR1 is LNHNV and CDR2 is YYDKDF in the germline V gene (reference sequence). CDR3 in amino acids: CATSKYRGLYNEQFF. The CDR3 region has the DNA TGTGCCACCAGCAAATACAGAGGGCTCTACAATGAGCAGTTCTTC. The whole variable domain, remainder taken from reference TRBV15 and TRBJ2-1, is DAMVIQNPRYQVTQFGKPVTLSCSQTLNHNVMYWYQQKSSQAPKLLFHYYDKDFNNEADTPDNFQSRRPNTSFCFLDIRSPGLGDTAMYLCATSKYRGLYNEQFFGPGTRLTVL.